The 13 T cell receptor beta chains reported below all come from one sample, sequenced in a study of T cells after yellow fever vaccination. TCRdb reprocessed the 5' RACE reads via MiXCR and lists one record per CDR3 protein. Of approximately 140,000 distinct CDR3 sequences in the sample, 6.5% to 8.5% were seen once. The sample here was CD4+ T cells sorted from PBMCs, taken 5 days after the yellow fever booster vaccination. The receptor set was obtained from a young man who received the YFV17D yellow fever vaccine.

There are a few counts of this clonotype. The V call is TRBV19, the J call TRBJ1-2; D is possibly TRBD1 (5 bases). V was shortened by 9 bases and J by 7 bases, with 15 bases between the two germline ends. Germline CDR1 LNHDA, CDR2 SQIVND (reference sequence). The CDR3 loop spans 12 amino acids. The CDR3 DNA sequence: TGTGCCAGCAACGACAGAGAGGGTGGCTACACCTTC. Its protein product is CASNDREGGYTF.

This clonotype was counted at least ten times. J is TRBJ2-5 and V is TRBV29-1; D unclear. V lost 5 bases and J 9 bases, leaving 16 bases between the germline ends. CDR1 and CDR2 (germline): SQVTM, ANQGSEA. This CDR3 is built from 12 residues. In nucleotides, the CDR3 is TGCAGCGTTCAGATCTCCTTAGGAGCCCAGTACTTC. It is translated as CSVQISLGAQYF.

This clonotype was seen ten or more times. This chain connects TRBV11-2 to TRBJ2-4, with TRBD2 as a possible D gene (6 bases). Germline values: CDR1 SGHAT, CDR2 FQNNGV. V gave up 0 bases and J gave up 4 bases, with 19 bases separating them. The CDR3 contains 18 residues. Here the CDR3 reads CASSLEGGGAVKKNIQYF. The CDR3 coding sequence is TGTGCCAGCAGCTTAGAAGGCGGCGGGGCCGTTAAGAAAAACATTCAGTACTTC.

With regard to this clonotype: This sequence may be a read error, since a much larger clone differs from it by one base. V is TRBV30 and J is TRBJ2-7; D is possibly TRBD1 or TRBD2 (6 bases each). V was cut by 3 bases and J by 1 base, with 16 bases left in between. Germline V gene sequence: CDR1 GTSNPN, CDR2 SVGIG (reference sequence). The CDR3 is 15 residues long. Written as DNA, the CDR3 is TGTGCCTGGAGCCCACGGGGGCTCACATCCTACGAGCAGTACTTC. It is translated as CAWSPRGLTSYEQYF.

The J gene is TRBJ2-4, the V gene TRBV6-5; D may be TRBD2 (5 bases). V was shortened by 2 bases and J by 10 bases, with 6 bases between the two germline ends. Germline CDR1 reads MNHEY; CDR2 reads SVGAGI. The length of the CDR3 is 11 residues. The CDR3 spells CASSYRGIQYF. Here the CDR3 DNA reads TGTGCCAGCAGTTACCGGGGTATTCAGTACTTC.

The table lists this clonotype with a few counts. The chain recombines TRBV7-2 with TRBJ1-3; the D gene is possibly TRBD1 (5 bases). Trimming left V 5 bases short and J 3 bases short, with 11 bases between. Looked up from germline, CDR1 is SGHTA and CDR2 is FQGNSA. The CDR3 runs to 14 residues. CDR3 loop: CASSPGTVGNTIYF. The CDR3 DNA follows: TGTGCCAGCAGCCCCGGGACCGTTGGAAACACCATATATTTT.

Ten or more counts support this clonotype. This chain connects TRBV14 to TRBJ1-2; possible D gene TRBD1, 6 bases. CDR1 is SGHDN, CDR2 FVKESK, per germline. V was shortened by 4 bases and J by 4 bases, with 13 bases between the two germline ends. The length of the CDR3 is 14 residues. The DNA of the CDR3 is TGTGCCAGCAGCCGGGGGCGGGGAGGCTATGGCTACACCTTC. Its translation is CASSRGRGGYGYTF.

This clonotype was counted many times. The chain employs TRBV6-5 and TRBJ2-7; D gene uncertain. In germline, CDR1 is MNHEY, CDR2 SVGAGI. The CDR3 runs to 12 residues. V was clipped by 0 bases and J by 7 bases, with 7 bases between them. The CDR3 DNA sequence: TGTGCCAGCAGTTACTCTGGTAAGGAGCAGTACTTC. It encodes CASSYSGKEQYF.

This clonotype was recorded many times. The chain combines TRBV7-9 with TRBJ2-2; D is ambiguous. The CDR3 runs to 14 residues. The V end was cut by 2 bases, the J end by 4 bases, with 8 bases between. The germline CDR1 and CDR2 sequences are SEHNR and FQNEAQ (reference sequence). The CDR3 nucleotides are TGTGCCAGCAGCTTAAAGGGTAGCACCGGGGAGCTGTTTTTT. Protein sequence: CASSLKGSTGELFF.

This clonotype was counted ten times or more. This rearrangement joins TRBV5-1 to TRBJ2-1; D is ambiguous. Germline loops: CDR1 SGHRS, CDR2 YFSETQ. V was shortened by 2 bases and J by 2 bases, with 8 bases between the two germline ends. The CDR3 contains 14 residues. DNA of the CDR3: TGCGCCAGCAGCTTCGACCCCCCCTACAATGAGCAGTTCTTC. Translated: CASSFDPPYNEQFF.

This chain connects TRBV20-1 to TRBJ2-1; 9 bases map to TRBD2. Germline CDR1 reads DFQATT; CDR2 reads SNEGSKA (reference sequence). V dropped 4 bases and J dropped 6; count of bases not matched to a gene: 13. The CDR3 covers 16 residues. The CDR3 here is CSANRGGRASGNEQFF. In DNA form, the CDR3 reads TGCAGTGCTAATAGGGGCGGGAGGGCCTCAGGCAATGAGCAGTTCTTC.

This clonotype has a count of ten or more. The gene calls are TRBV5-1 and TRBJ2-7; D perhaps matches TRBD1 (5 bases). The germline V gene encodes CDR1 SGHRS and CDR2 YFSETQ. The CDR3 consists of 13 residues. Trimming left V 0 bases short and J 6 bases short, with 10 bases between. The CDR3 DNA reads TGCGCCAGCAGCTTGGGACAGAGAGTCGAGCAGTACTTC. Amino acid sequence: CASSLGQRVEQYF.

This clonotype was detected many times. This chain uses TRBV5-1 with TRBJ2-7; D remains ambiguous. Looked up from germline, CDR1 is SGHRS and CDR2 is YFSETQ. V lost 1 base and J 7 bases, leaving 15 bases between the germline ends. This CDR3 spans 14 amino acids. The CDR3 is CASSLTTAPKEQYF. Here the CDR3 DNA reads TGCGCCAGCAGCTTGACCACGGCGCCTAAGGAGCAGTACTTC.